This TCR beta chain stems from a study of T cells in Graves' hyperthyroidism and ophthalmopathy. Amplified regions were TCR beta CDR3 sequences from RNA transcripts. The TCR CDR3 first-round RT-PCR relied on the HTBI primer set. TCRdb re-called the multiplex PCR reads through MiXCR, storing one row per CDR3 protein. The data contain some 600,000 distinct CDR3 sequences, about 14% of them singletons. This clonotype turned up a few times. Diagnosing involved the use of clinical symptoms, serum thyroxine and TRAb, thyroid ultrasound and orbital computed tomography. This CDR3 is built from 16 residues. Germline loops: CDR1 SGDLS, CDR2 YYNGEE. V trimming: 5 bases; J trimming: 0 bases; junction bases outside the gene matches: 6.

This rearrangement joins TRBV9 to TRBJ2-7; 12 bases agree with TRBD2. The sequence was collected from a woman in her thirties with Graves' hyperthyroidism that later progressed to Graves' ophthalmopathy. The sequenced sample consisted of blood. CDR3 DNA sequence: TGTGCCAGCAGTCCCCTGACTAGCGGGAGCTCCTACGAGCAGTACTTC. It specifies CASSPLTSGSSYEQYF. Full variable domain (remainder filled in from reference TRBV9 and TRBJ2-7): DSGVTQTPKHLITATGQRVTLRCSPRSGDLSVYWYQQSLDQGLQFLIQYYNGEERAKGNILERFSAQQFPDLHSELNLSSLELGDSALYFCASSPLTSGSSYEQYFGPGTRLTVT.